This T cell receptor (beta chain) was recorded in a study of blood T cell repertoires in COVID-19. Study at large: The origin of the acute and convalescent COVID-19 samples was the United States, Italy and Spain. The analysed material was cDNA or gDNA that came from T cells, B-cell-depleted T cells, or PBMCs.

Under the authors' procedure: How many nucleated cells were present was estimated from reference gene primer amplification. Assay: immunoSEQ multiplex PCR; the TCRdb copy retains only in-frame clones and omits some. The D gene and trimming were derived from the DNA, and the V and J assignments and clone size from that table. This table has 180,000 or so clones, approximately 85% appearing once. CDR1 and CDR2 from the germline V gene are SGHRS and YFSETQ. CDR3 size: 17 residues. Trimming pared 0 bases from V and 0 bases from J, leaving 14 bases between. V and J are TRBV5-1 and TRBJ2-3, with D unclear. Sequencing used peripheral blood. The source is a woman aged 80 or over with acute or convalescent COVID-19. CDR3 residues: CASSLGRLPPSTDTQYF. DNA of the CDR3: TGCGCCAGCAGCTTGGGCAGGCTACCTCCTAGCACAGATACGCAGTATTTT.